A single TCR beta chain is shown here with its context. These data originate in a study of CD8+ T cells in alopecia areata. Across the study: Each of the treated patients was given oral tofacitinib, 5 to 10 mg twice daily, for moderate-to-severe alopecia areata. Tofacitinib exposure lasted 6 to 18 months, followed by 6 months off drug.

After isolation, RNA underwent reverse transcription to generate cDNA as the sequencing template. This table comes from immunoSEQ multiplex PCR, and its TCRdb copy is limited to in-frame clones, with some not included. The sample yields over 100,000 clones, approximately 49% seen once. The germline CDR1 and CDR2 sequences are SGHRS and YFSETQ. There are 14 residues in the CDR3. V was clipped by 0 bases and J by 2 bases, with 9 bases between them. The clonotype originates from a human donor with alopecia areata. The chain employs TRBV5-1 and TRBJ2-7, with D perhaps TRBD2 (5 bases). The starting material was CD8+ T cells sorted from blood, obtained at week 0. CDR3 DNA: TGCGCCAGCAGCTTGGCGGCGGGCGCCTACGAGCAGTACTTC. This gives the protein CASSLAAGAYEQYF.